The clone carrying this T cell receptor (beta chain) was seen repeatedly, ten times or more. What it binds is unknown. Amplification of TCR beta CDR3 regions was performed using RNA transcripts as template. TCR CDR3 regions were first amplified by RT-PCR with HTBI primers. TCRdb independently ran MiXCR on the multiplex PCR reads; one entry per CDR3 protein. The sample comprises 270,000 or so distinct CDR3 sequences, around 15% of which are singletons, and about 30% rests with the top ten. The data were taken from a study of T cells in Graves' hyperthyroidism and ophthalmopathy. Notes on the study in general: Most expanded thyroid clonotypes above 0.001 also appeared in blood.

The V and J ends lost 0 bases and 5 bases respectively, with 11 bases between them. This CDR3 spans 15 amino acids. Germline CDR1 is MNHEY and CDR2 is SVGAGI. Exclusion of patients followed from uncontrolled infection, other autoimmune disease, pregnancy or lactation. The chain employs TRBV6-5 and TRBJ2-4; no reliable D call. The TCR comes from a woman aged 45-60 years with Graves' hyperthyroidism that later progressed to Graves' ophthalmopathy. Sequencing input: blood. The CDR3 sequence: CASSYSGIGENIQYF. Written as DNA, the CDR3 is TGTGCCAGCAGTTACTCGGGAATAGGCGAAAACATTCAGTACTTC.